The 17 T cell receptor beta chains below were found in one sample sequenced in a study of blood T cell repertoires in COVID-19. TCRdb's copy holds only in-frame clones and misses some; the assay was immunoSEQ multiplex PCR. Of hundreds of thousands of clones listed, roughly 89% were seen once; the top ten hold roughly 6.5%. Sequenced material: peripheral blood. These receptors were obtained from a man aged 60-69 years who had recovered from COVID-19.

The chain recombines TRBV29-1 with TRBJ1-1; 11 bases are shared with TRBD1. J was trimmed by 4 bases and V by 7 bases; bases with no gene match: 11. This CDR3 contains 15 residues. CDR1 is SQVTM and CDR2 is ANQGSEA in the germline V gene. The DNA for the CDR3 is TGCAGCGCAGGACAGGGGGCGGGGCGGGGCACTGAAGCTTTCTTT. Translated, it gives CSAGQGAGRGTEAFF.

The chain carries TRBV11-2 and TRBJ2-7, with D maybe TRBD1 (6 bases). The germline CDR1 and CDR2 sequences are SGHAT and FQNNGV. V was shortened by 1 base and J by 5 bases, with 12 bases between the two germline ends. This CDR3 has 14 amino acids. CDR3 sequence (DNA): TGTGCCAGCAGCTTAGGGCAGGGGAGCGACGAGCAGTACTTC. The encoded protein is CASSLGQGSDEQYF.

The CDR3: CASSPPSRYEQFF. CDR3 nucleotides: TGTGCCAGCTCACCACCGAGTAGATATGAGCAGTTCTTC. The chain has TRBV18 and TRBJ2-1, with unresolved D. Germline CDR1 reads KGHSH; CDR2 reads LQKENI. The V and J ends lost 0 bases and 8 bases respectively, with 8 bases between them. The CDR3 covers 13 residues.

The chain combines TRBV6-5 with TRBJ1-1; the D gene is possibly TRBD1 (5 bases). Trimming removed 10 bases at V and 6 bases at J, with 12 bases between. The CDR3 sequence is 11 residues long. Germline V gene sequence: CDR1 MNHEY, CDR2 SVGAGI. CDR3 sequence (DNA): TGTGCCACCTCAGGGCTTTCTGAAGCTTTCTTT. Its protein is CATSGLSEAFF.

This chain uses TRBV4-3 with TRBJ2-3, with 7 bases that match TRBD1. V shed 2 bases, J shed 6 bases, and the junction held 8 bases outside the gene matches. This CDR3 comprises 15 residues. Germline CDR1 LGHNA, CDR2 YSLEER. DNA for the CDR3: TGCGCCAGCAGCCAAACAGGGGACCCCCGGGATACGCAGTATTTT. Its protein is CASSQTGDPRDTQYF.

This clone appeared a single time. V usage is TRBV5-5 and J usage is TRBJ1-2, with D tentatively TRBD1 (5 bases). Per germline, CDR1 SGHKS and CDR2 YYEKEE (reference sequence). CDR3 length: 16 residues. Trimming left V 3 bases short and J 0 bases short, with 15 bases between. In DNA, the CDR3 is TGTGCCAGCAGCTCACCCGGGGGACTTACTAACTATGGCTACACCTTC. Translating gives CASSSPGGLTNYGYTF.

Regarding this clone: Other nucleotide sequences in the sample specify the same CDR3. The chain couples TRBV7-2 to TRBJ2-7; D not certain. V lost 2 bases, J lost 2 bases, and 10 bases lay in between. The CDR3 contains 14 residues. Germline V gene lookup returns CDR1 SGHTA and CDR2 FQGNSA. The CDR3 is CASSLNRGAYEQYF. CDR3 coding DNA: TGTGCCAGCAGCTTAAACCGCGGTGCCTACGAGCAGTACTTC.

The chain employs TRBV28 and TRBJ1-1, with D perhaps TRBD1 (5 bases). Germline V gene sequence: CDR1 MDHEN, CDR2 SYDVKM. V was trimmed by 4 bases and J by 1 base, leaving 13 bases between them. The CDR3 is 15 residues long. The CDR3 reads CASSSEGLRNTEAFF. In nucleotides, the CDR3 is TGTGCCAGCAGTTCCGAGGGACTTAGGAACACTGAAGCTTTCTTT.

The chain couples TRBV14 to TRBJ2-1, with TRBD2 matching 14 bases. Trimming at V came to 4 bases and at J to 8 bases, leaving 10 bases not matched to a gene. Germline V gives CDR1 SGHDN, CDR2 FVKESK. The CDR3 loop spans 17 amino acids. In nucleotides, the CDR3 is TGTGCCAGCAGCCCTCGACTAGCGGGGGGGCACGTCTATGAGCAGTTCTTC. Amino acids: CASSPRLAGGHVYEQFF.

This chain links TRBV7-2 with TRBJ1-5; TRBD1 matches 8 bases. The CDR3 has 15 residues. V gave up 2 bases and J gave up 7 bases; unmatched junction bases: 7. CDR1 is SGHTA, CDR2 FQGNSA, per germline. Here the CDR3 DNA reads TGTGCCAGCAGCTTACAGGGGGCAAGTAGGCAGCCCCAGCATTTT. It codes for CASSLQGASRQPQHF.

The gene calls are TRBV4-2 and TRBJ2-3; TRBD2 agrees at 8 bases. The CDR3 has 17 residues. Germline lookup yields CDR1 LGHNA and CDR2 YNFKEQ. V lost 4 bases to trimming and J lost 3 bases; unmatched junction nucleotides: 12. Here the CDR3 DNA reads TGTGCCAGCAGCCTTCGCCACAGCGGGAGTAAGACAGATACGCAGTATTTT. Its translation is CASSLRHSGSKTDTQYF.

V and J are TRBV4-1 and TRBJ2-2; 11 bases are shared with TRBD1. CDR1 MGHRA and CDR2 YSYEKL come from the germline V gene. The CDR3 is made up of 16 amino acids. J lost 5 bases, V lost 4 bases, and 6 bases had no gene match. The CDR3 is CASSPLGTGGTGELFF. CDR3 bases: TGCGCCAGCAGCCCACTAGGGACAGGGGGAACCGGGGAGCTGTTTTTT.

This clone was seen a few times. The rearrangement joins TRBV19 to TRBJ1-1; weak D call: TRBD1 (6 bases). Trimming shortened V by 7 bases and J by 7 bases, and 19 bases separated the two germline ends. This CDR3 is 14 amino acids long. Germline V gene data show CDR1 as LNHDA and CDR2 as SQIVND (reference sequence). The DNA of the CDR3 is TGTGCCAGTACTCTCACAGGGTTCGGGAATGAAGCTTTCTTT. This sequence encodes CASTLTGFGNEAFF. Filled out from reference TRBV19 and TRBJ1-1, the complete variable domain reads DGGITQSPKYLFRKEGQNVTLSCEQNLNHDAMYWYRQDPGQGLRLIYYSQIVNDFQKGDIAEGYSVSREKKESFPLTVTSAQKNPTAFYLCASTLTGFGNEAFFGQGTRLTVV.

The chain combines TRBV6-5 with TRBJ1-4, with D maybe TRBD1 (5 bases). The V gene's germline CDR1 is MNHEY and CDR2 SVGAGI. The CDR3 totals 14 residues. Trimming pared 6 bases from V and 8 bases from J, leaving 16 bases between. DNA for the CDR3: TGTGCCAGCAGCCCGCGACAGAGTAGGGAAAAACTGTTTTTT. This sequence encodes CASSPRQSREKLFF.

J is TRBJ1-6 and V is TRBV6-5; D unclear. Deletions cut 2 bases from V and 7 bases from J, with 12 bases between. Germline V CDR1 and CDR2: MNHEY, SVGAGI. The CDR3 has 15 residues. The CDR3 region has the DNA TGTGCCAGCAGTTACCGAACAGCGGGAAATTCACCCCTCCACTTT. Amino acids: CASSYRTAGNSPLHF.

The chain recombines TRBV30 with TRBJ1-4; D not certain. V lost 4 bases and J lost 0, with 24 bases in between. Germline V gives CDR1 GTSNPN, CDR2 SVGIG (reference sequence). This CDR3 has 19 amino acids. DNA for the CDR3: TGTGCCTGGACCACCGGGCGTCAGGACTGGACGTCAACTAATGAAAAACTGTTTTTT. This sequence encodes CAWTTGRQDWTSTNEKLFF. Full variable domain (outside the CDR3, taken from reference TRBV30 and TRBJ1-4): SQTIHQWPATLVQPVGSPLSLECTVEGTSNPNLYWYRQAAGRGLQLLFYSVGIGQISSEVPQNLSASRPQDRQFILSSKKLLLSDSGFYLCAWTTGRQDWTSTNEKLFFGSGTQLSVL.

Here the CDR3 reads CASSLMTGGYTF. CDR3 in DNA: TGTGCCAGCAGTTTAATGACTGGTGGCTACACCTTC. This chain uses TRBV12-3 or TRBV12-4 with TRBJ1-2; D not resolved. The germline V and J ends were trimmed by 2 bases and 7 bases, with 8 bases remaining between them. This CDR3 region has 12 residues.